This T cell receptor (beta chain) was documented in a study of CD8 T cells in Susac syndrome. Random hexamers were used to reverse transcribe the RNA input (about 0.5 to 1 ug). TCRdb re-called the immunoSEQ multiplex PCR reads with MiXCR, one entry per CDR3 protein. This sample has about 130,000 distinct CDR3 sequences, with around 94% found just once. This CDR3 is built from 16 residues. Deletions cut 3 bases from V and 0 bases from J, with 15 bases between. The TCR sequence derives from a human donor with Susac syndrome. The chain carries TRBV6-7 and TRBJ2-7; no firm D call. TRBV6-7 is recorded as an ORF, its role being uncertain. The specimen sequenced was CD8+ T cells from PBMCs. CDR3 in DNA: TGTGCCAGCAGTTATCGTTGGGGATTGGCCTCCTACGAGCAGTACTTC. This gives the protein CASSYRWGLASYEQYF.